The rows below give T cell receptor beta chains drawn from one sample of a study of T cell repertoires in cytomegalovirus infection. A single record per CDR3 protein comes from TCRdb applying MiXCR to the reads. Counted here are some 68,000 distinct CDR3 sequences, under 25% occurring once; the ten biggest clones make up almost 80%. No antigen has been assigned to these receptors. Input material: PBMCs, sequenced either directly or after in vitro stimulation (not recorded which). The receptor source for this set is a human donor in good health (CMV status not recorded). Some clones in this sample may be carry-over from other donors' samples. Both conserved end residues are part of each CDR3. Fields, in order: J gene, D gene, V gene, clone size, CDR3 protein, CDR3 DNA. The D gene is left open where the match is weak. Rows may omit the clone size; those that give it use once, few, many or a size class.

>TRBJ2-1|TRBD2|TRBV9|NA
CASSVVGAGVTEQFF
TGTGCCAGCAGCGTAGTGGGAGCGGGAGTGACTGAGCAGTTCTTC
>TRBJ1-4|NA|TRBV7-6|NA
CASSLAGPANEKLFF
TGTGCCAGCAGCTTAGCCGGCCCGGCTAATGAAAAACTGTTTTTT
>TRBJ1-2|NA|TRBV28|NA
CASSIGGGYTF
TGTGCCAGCAGTATCGGGGGAGGCTACACCTTC
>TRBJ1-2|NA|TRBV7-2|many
CASSLGPYGYTF
TGTGCCAGCAGCTTAGGTCCTTATGGCTACACCTTC
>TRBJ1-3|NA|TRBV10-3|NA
CAIRRLPGNTIYF
TGTGCCATCAGGCGTCTCCCCGGAAACACCATATATTTT
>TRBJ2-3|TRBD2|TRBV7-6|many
CASSPGLAGSSTDTQYF
TGTGCCAGCAGCCCCGGACTAGCGGGATCTAGCACAGATACGCAGTATTTT
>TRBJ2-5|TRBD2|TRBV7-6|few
CASSVGRVNAETQYF
TGTGCCAGCAGCGTCGGGAGGGTCAACGCGGAGACCCAGTACTTC
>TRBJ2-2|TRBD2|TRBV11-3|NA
CASSLGLGLAGAQNTGELFF
TGTGCCAGCAGCTTAGGACTGGGACTAGCGGGAGCTCAGAACACCGGGGAGCTGTTTTTT
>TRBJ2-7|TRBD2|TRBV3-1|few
CASSQELAGGYEQYF
TGTGCCAGCAGCCAAGAACTAGCGGGAGGCTACGAGCAGTACTTC
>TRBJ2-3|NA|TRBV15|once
CATSIEGSSQYF
TGTGCCACCAGCATTGAGGGATCTTCGCAGTATTTT
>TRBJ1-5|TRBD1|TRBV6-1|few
CASRLDRGSNQPQHF
TGTGCCAGCAGATTAGACAGGGGGAGCAATCAGCCCCAGCATTTT
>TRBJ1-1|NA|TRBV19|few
CASREGYTEAFF
TGTGCCAGTAGGGAGGGTTATACTGAAGCTTTCTTT
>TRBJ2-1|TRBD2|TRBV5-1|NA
CASSFDSGSRNEQFF
TGCGCCAGCAGCTTTGATAGCGGGAGTCGGAATGAGCAGTTCTTC
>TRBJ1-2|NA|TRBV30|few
CAWRQDYSMEGYTF
TGTGCCTGGAGGCAGGACTACTCTATGGAGGGCTACACCTTC
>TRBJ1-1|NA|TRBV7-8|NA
CASSPLRSVNTEAFF
TGTGCCAGCAGCCCTCTCAGGTCCGTTAACACTGAAGCTTTCTTT
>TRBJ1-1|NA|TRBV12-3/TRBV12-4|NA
CASSFGPERRRAEAFF
TGTGCCAGCAGTTTCGGGCCGGAACGGCGAAGAGCTGAAGCTTTCTTT
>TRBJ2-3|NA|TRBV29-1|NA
CSVTNRAQKGTDTQYF
TGCAGCGTTACAAATCGGGCGCAGAAGGGGACAGATACGCAGTATTTT